The 6 T cell receptor beta chains presented below share a single source sample, sequenced in a study of patients and donors after allogeneic stem cell transplantation. TCRdb itself ran the RT-PCR reads through MiXCR, one entry per CDR3 protein. In the table there are 70,000 to 95,000 distinct CDR3 sequences, about 5% of which are singletons. The specimen sequenced was blood, either unsorted or a sorted T cell fraction (not recorded which). All receptors derive from a human donor who was either an allogeneic HSCT recipient or a stem cell or donor lymphocyte infusion donor (not recorded which). It is not recorded whose cells these are; they may come from a transplant donor.

The rearrangement joins TRBV19 to TRBJ2-5; 8 bases line up with TRBD2. The V gene end was trimmed by 1 base and the J gene end by 2 bases; junction bases not matched to a gene: 15. CDR3 length equals 19 residues. Germline CDR1 is LNHDA and CDR2 is SQIVND (reference sequence). The CDR3 is CASSIGLRGSGGEQETQYF. For the CDR3, the DNA is TGTGCCAGTAGTATAGGTTTACGGGGTTCGGGGGGGGAGCAAGAGACCCAGTACTTC.

Many counts were recorded for this clonotype. The chain recombines TRBV18 with TRBJ1-2; possibly TRBD1 for D (5 bases). The CDR3 length is 13 residues. In germline, CDR1 is KGHSH, CDR2 LQKENI. V lost 1 base and J lost 4, with 7 bases in between. CDR3 amino acids: CASSPRGTYGYTF. CDR3 DNA: TGTGCCAGCTCACCACGCGGGACCTATGGCTACACCTTC.

There are many counts of this clonotype. V gene TRBV24-1 combines with J gene TRBJ2-1, with TRBD2 matching over 7 bases. The CDR3 runs to 15 residues. The J segment lost 0 bases and the V segment lost 5 bases, leaving 3 bases of the junction unmatched. Germline V gene sequence: CDR1 KGHDR, CDR2 SFDVKD. This chain's CDR3 is CATSVGGTSYNEQFF. For the CDR3, the DNA is TGTGCCACCAGTGTCGGGGGGACCTCCTACAATGAGCAGTTCTTC.

Ten or more counts support this clonotype. The chain joins TRBV5-1 to TRBJ1-6; D is ambiguous. The CDR3 totals 14 residues. Germline assignment: CDR1 SGHRS and CDR2 YFSETQ. The V end was cut by 5 bases, the J end by 6 bases, with 12 bases between. CDR3 coding DNA: TGCGCCAGCAGTTCGGGAGGGCCTAATTCACCCCTCCACTTT. The encoded protein is CASSSGGPNSPLHF.

This clonotype was detected ten times or more. V and J are TRBV28 and TRBJ2-5; 8 bases line up with TRBD1. Trimming took 7 bases from V and 7 from J; bases not matched to a gene: 8. The germline V gene has CDR1 MDHEN and CDR2 SYDVKM. The CDR3 is 13 amino acids. Here the CDR3 DNA reads TGTGCCAGCAACCCCGGGACAGGCGGGACCCAGTACTTC. Its protein is CASNPGTGGTQYF.

This clonotype has just a few counts. The gene calls are TRBV20-1 and TRBJ1-6, with TRBD1 identical over 7 bases. Germline V gene data show CDR1 as DFQATT and CDR2 as SNEGSKA (reference sequence). V shed 2 bases and J 0 bases; nucleotides not matched to a gene: 4. There are 16 residues in the CDR3. The CDR3 DNA is TGCAGTGCTAGAACCGGGGACAGCTCCTATAATTCACCCCTCCACTTT. Its protein is CSARTGDSSYNSPLHF.